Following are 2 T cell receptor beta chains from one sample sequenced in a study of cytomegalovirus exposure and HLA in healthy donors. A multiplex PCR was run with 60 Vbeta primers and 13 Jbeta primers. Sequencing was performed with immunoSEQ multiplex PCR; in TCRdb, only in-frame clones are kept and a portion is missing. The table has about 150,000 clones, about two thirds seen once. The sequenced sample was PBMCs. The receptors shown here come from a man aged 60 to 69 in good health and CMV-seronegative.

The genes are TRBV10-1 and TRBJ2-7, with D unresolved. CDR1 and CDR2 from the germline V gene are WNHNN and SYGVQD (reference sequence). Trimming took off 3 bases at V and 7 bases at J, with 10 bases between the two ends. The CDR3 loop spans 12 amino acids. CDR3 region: CASSDISREQYF. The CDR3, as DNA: TGCGCCAGCAGTGATATTAGCCGGGAGCAGTACTTC.

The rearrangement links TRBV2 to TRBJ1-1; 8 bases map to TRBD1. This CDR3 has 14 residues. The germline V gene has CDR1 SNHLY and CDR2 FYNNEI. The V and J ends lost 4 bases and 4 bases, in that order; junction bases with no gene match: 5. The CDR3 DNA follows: TGTGCCAGCAGTGGCAGGGGGCGGGGCACTGAAGCTTTCTTT. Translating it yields CASSGRGRGTEAFF.